One sample yielded the 18 T cell receptor beta chains listed below, sequenced in a study of T cells after yellow fever vaccination. TCRdb re-derived calls from the 5' RACE reads in MiXCR, one entry per CDR3 protein. The table has about 360,000 distinct CDR3 sequences, around 6.4% seen once; the top ten hold approximately 16%. The material was PBMCs, obtained 5 days after the yellow fever booster vaccination. Every receptor here comes from a man aged 25 to 40 who received the YFV17D yellow fever vaccine.

The chain recombines TRBV20-1 with TRBJ2-7; unclear D gene. Germline-derived CDR1 and CDR2 are DFQATT and SNEGSKA (reference sequence). The CDR3 is 14 residues long. Trimming took off 5 bases at V and 3 bases at J, with 17 bases between the two ends. DNA of the CDR3: TGCAGTGCTCCCTGGCCGACGACGGACTACGAGCAGTACTTC. It yields the protein CSAPWPTTDYEQYF.

This chain connects TRBV20-1 to TRBJ2-1, with D tentatively TRBD2 (6 bases). The CDR3 sequence is 11 residues long. Trimming removed 7 bases from V and 10 bases from J, with 14 bases in between. The germline CDR1 and CDR2 sequences are DFQATT and SNEGSKA (reference sequence). The CDR3 bases are TGCAGTGAATCGGCCCGGGGGGAGCAGTTCTTC. It codes for CSESARGEQFF.

This clonotype was detected a few times. The chain joins TRBV24-1 to TRBJ2-2; 10 bases line up with TRBD2. CDR1 and CDR2 from the germline V gene are KGHDR and SFDVKD. The CDR3 is 17 amino acids. Germline trimming cut 6 bases from V and 5 bases from J; bases unmatched to any gene: 11. The CDR3 nucleotides are TGTGCCACCAGTCCTTCAGCGGGAGGGCCTGGAACCGGGGAGCTGTTTTTT. Translated, it gives CATSPSAGGPGTGELFF.

This clonotype has only a few counts. This sequence joins TRBV5-4 and TRBJ2-7; 10 bases line up with TRBD1. This CDR3 has 14 residues. V shed 3 bases and J 4 bases; nucleotides not matched to a gene: 4. Germline V lookup: CDR1 SGHNT, CDR2 YYREEE (reference sequence). This CDR3 is CASSSRDRGYEQYF. Written as DNA, the CDR3 is TGTGCCAGCAGCTCCCGGGACAGGGGTTACGAGCAGTACTTC.

This clonotype came up a few times. The chain employs TRBV10-3 and TRBJ2-7, with D possibly TRBD1 on 6 matching bases. Germline V gene lookup returns CDR1 ENHRY and CDR2 SYGVKD. Trimming took off 7 bases at V and 1 base at J, with 14 bases between the two ends. The CDR3 runs to 14 residues. DNA of the CDR3: TGTGCCATCAAACGGGACACCTCTTCCTACGAGCAGTACTTC. It translates to CAIKRDTSSYEQYF.

This clonotype was detected a few times. This chain links TRBV29-1 with TRBJ1-5, with D perhaps matching TRBD1 (6 bases). The germline V and J ends were trimmed by 8 bases and 9 bases, with 23 bases remaining between them. Germline loops: CDR1 SQVTM, CDR2 ANQGSEA. This CDR3 is built from 14 residues. The CDR3 region has the DNA TGCAGCTTCACCAGGGGAACTGGTCGAGGGCCCCAGCATTTT. Translating it yields CSFTRGTGRGPQHF.

V and J are TRBV23-1 and TRBJ2-7, with a possible D match to TRBD2 (7 bases). TRBV23-1 is annotated as an ORF whose role is uncertain. The length of the CDR3 is 18 residues. The V end lost 2 bases, the J end lost 4 bases, and 24 bases lay between the germline ends. CDR3 nucleotides: TGCGCCAGCAGTCAAGAAGGGGGGGCCTCACTCCCACGTTACGAGCAGTACTTC. Translated: CASSQEGGASLPRYEQYF.

This clonotype was found a few times. The V and J genes are TRBV30 and TRBJ2-7; 12 bases agree with TRBD1. Trimming removed 3 bases from V and 3 bases from J; junction bases left unmatched: 3. CDR1 and CDR2 from the germline V gene are GTSNPN and SVGIG (reference sequence). The CDR3 length is 14 residues. Here the CDR3 reads CAWSGDRGRYEQYF. CDR3 nucleotides: TGTGCCTGGAGCGGGGACAGGGGGCGCTACGAGCAGTACTTC. The whole variable domain, remainder taken from reference TRBV30 and TRBJ2-7, is SQTIHQWPATLVQPVGSPLSLECTVEGTSNPNLYWYRQAAGRGLQLLFYSVGIGQISSEVPQNLSASRPQDRQFILSSKKLLLSDSGFYLCAWSGDRGRYEQYFGPGTRLTVT.

J is TRBJ2-5 and V is TRBV10-3, with 11 bases aligning to TRBD2. The length of the CDR3 is 19 residues. The trim removed 2 bases at V and 4 bases at J, leaving 15 bases unmatched. Germline V gene sequence: CDR1 ENHRY, CDR2 SYGVKD. CDR3 residues: CAISEPMDPTSGSRETQYF. As DNA, the CDR3 is TGTGCCATCAGTGAGCCGATGGACCCTACTAGCGGGAGTCGAGAGACCCAGTACTTC.

This clonotype appeared a few times. CDR3 amino acids: CSPGTPRRGVRNNEQFF. CDR3 sequence (DNA): TGCAGTCCCGGAACCCCCCGTCGAGGAGTTAGGAACAATGAGCAGTTCTTC. The chain links TRBV20-1 to TRBJ2-1; no reliable D call. In germline, CDR1 is DFQATT, CDR2 SNEGSKA (reference sequence). The CDR3 contains 17 residues. The V end was cut by 8 bases, the J end by 5 bases, with 28 bases between.

This clonotype has ten or more counts. The J gene is TRBJ1-3, the V gene TRBV7-2, with D tentatively TRBD1 (6 bases). CDR3 size: 13 residues. V lost 5 bases to trimming and J lost 2 bases, with 7 bases between them. Germline CDR1 reads SGHTA; CDR2 reads FQGNSA. CDR3 protein: CASSAGAGNTIYF. CDR3 nucleotides: TGTGCCAGCAGCGCAGGGGCTGGAAACACCATATATTTT.

There are many counts of this clonotype. The chain has TRBV12-3 or TRBV12-4 and TRBJ2-5; D perhaps matches TRBD1 (5 bases). This CDR3 contains 12 residues. V lost 8 bases, J lost 3 bases, and 10 bases lay in between. CDR3 residues: CASQKGKETQYF. In DNA form, the CDR3 reads TGTGCCAGCCAAAAGGGGAAAGAGACCCAGTACTTC.

This clonotype was seen a few times. V and J are TRBV7-2 and TRBJ2-7; D unclear. The V end was cut by 0 bases, the J end by 0 bases, with 9 bases between. The V gene's germline CDR1 is SGHTA and CDR2 FQGNSA. The CDR3 has 15 residues. CDR3 amino acids: CASSLAWRSSYEQYF. The DNA of the CDR3 is TGTGCCAGCAGCTTAGCTTGGCGGAGCTCCTACGAGCAGTACTTC.

This clonotype was observed a handful of times. The chain employs TRBV20-1 and TRBJ2-1; D remains ambiguous. The CDR3 is 11 amino acids. V was clipped by 8 bases and J by 9 bases, with 14 bases between them. Germline V gene sequence: CDR1 DFQATT, CDR2 SNEGSKA (reference sequence). Here the CDR3 DNA reads TGCAGTCGCGGAGCGACCGCTGAGCAGTTCTTC. It is translated as CSRGATAEQFF.

This clonotype was picked up many times. The CDR3 here is CSASLEADTQYF. For the CDR3, the DNA is TGCAGTGCTAGTCTGGAAGCAGATACGCAGTATTTT. The chain has TRBV20-1 and TRBJ2-3; the D is unclear. The CDR3 totals 12 residues. Between the trimmed V and J ends, which lost 3 bases and 4 bases, there was a span of 8 bases. CDR1 DFQATT and CDR2 SNEGSKA come from the germline V gene (reference sequence).

This clonotype was seen more than once but under ten times. J is TRBJ2-5 and V is TRBV10-3; no definite D call. Germline lookup yields CDR1 ENHRY and CDR2 SYGVKD. V shed 7 bases and J shed 1 base, with 10 bases lying between them. CDR3 length: 13 amino acids. CDR3 nucleotides: TGTGCCATCAACGACCAGTCCCAAGAGACCCAGTACTTC. This sequence encodes CAINDQSQETQYF.

This clonotype has ten or more counts. This chain joins TRBV5-1 and TRBJ2-1, with 8 positions matching TRBD2. Germline CDR1 SGHRS, CDR2 YFSETQ. The CDR3 loop spans 14 amino acids. With V trimmed by 5 bases and J by 5 bases, 6 bases remained unmatched. CDR3 amino acids: CASRDSGGNNEQFF. In DNA, the CDR3 is TGCGCCAGCAGAGACAGCGGGGGAAACAATGAGCAGTTCTTC.

The CDR3 DNA follows: TGTGCCAGCAGCCAAGAGAAGGCACTACAAGAGACCCAGTACTTC. This codes for CASSQEKALQETQYF. The rearrangement joins TRBV3-1 to TRBJ2-5; D unclear. Trimming stripped 0 bases from V and 2 bases from J, with 10 bases between. Per germline, CDR1 LGHDT and CDR2 YNNKEL (reference sequence). The length of the CDR3 is 15 residues.